These 30 T cell receptor beta chains were sequenced from one sample in a study of cytomegalovirus exposure and HLA in healthy donors. The repertoire was sequenced with immunoSEQ multiplex PCR; TCRdb's copy has only in-frame clones and lacks some. The sample records some 330,000 clones, approximately 90% being singletons. Source material: PBMCs. The receptors were gathered from a woman under 30 in good health and CMV-seronegative.

Concerning this clone: One end of the junction fails to match germline, which may point to a read error. The chain couples TRBV6-1 to TRBJ2-7; D unresolved. The CDR3 contains 8 residues. Per germline, CDR1 MNHNS and CDR2 SASEGT. The CDR3, as DNA: TGTGCCAGCAGTGAGTCCTCGTTC. This codes for CASSESSF.

The chain uses TRBV18 and TRBJ2-7; 12 bases align to TRBD2. There are 20 residues in the CDR3. Germline loops: CDR1 KGHSH, CDR2 LQKENI. Losses at the gene ends were 6 bases for V and 0 bases for J; bases not matched to a gene: 18. The CDR3 reads CASSPGTGRGLAGFSYEQYF. CDR3 bases: TGTGCCAGCTCCCCCGGGACAGGGCGCGGACTAGCGGGATTCTCCTACGAGCAGTACTTC.

The genes are TRBV20-1 and TRBJ2-7, with unresolved D. In germline, CDR1 is DFQATT, CDR2 SNEGSKA (reference sequence). The CDR3 is 10 residues long. Trimming pared 6 bases from V and 4 bases from J, leaving 7 bases between. The CDR3 loop reads CSAAGYEQYF. The CDR3, as DNA: TGCAGTGCAGCCGGTTACGAGCAGTACTTC.

V and J are TRBV2 and TRBJ1-2, with TRBD1 matching over 9 bases. Trimming at V came to 6 bases and at J to 6 bases, leaving 8 bases not matched to a gene. The CDR3 contains 14 residues. The germline V gene has CDR1 SNHLY and CDR2 FYNNEI. The CDR3 region has the DNA TGTGCCAGCAGCCCCGGGACAGGGACTAATGGCTACACCTTC. Translated: CASSPGTGTNGYTF.

This clone appeared a single time. Here the CDR3 reads CASSQTGELFF. The CDR3 DNA sequence: TGTGCCAGCAGCCAGACCGGGGAGCTGTTTTTT. The chain is built from TRBV7-3 and TRBJ2-2, with no clear D. Germline values: CDR1 SGHTA, CDR2 FQGTGA. The CDR3 sequence is 11 residues long. V lost 5 bases to trimming and J lost 5 bases, with 3 bases between them. The full variable domain, in which reference TRBV7-3 and TRBJ2-2 provide the parts outside the CDR3, is GAGVSQTPSNKVTEKGKYVELRCDPISGHTALYWYRQSLGQGPEFLIYFQGTGAADDSGLPNDRFFAVRPEGSVSTLKIQRTERGDSAVYLCASSQTGELFFGEGSRLTVL.

The rearrangement links TRBV27 to TRBJ1-2; 7 bases are a match to TRBD1. Losses at the gene ends were 3 bases for V and 3 bases for J; bases not matched to a gene: 10. Per the germline V gene, CDR1 is MNHEY and CDR2 is SMNVEV (reference sequence). The CDR3 length is 16 residues. The CDR3 coding sequence is TGTGCCAGCAGTTTCCGGACAGGCGGTTACTACTATGGCTACACCTTC. Encoded protein: CASSFRTGGYYYGYTF.

This clone has a handful of counts. This sequence joins TRBV7-2 and TRBJ2-2, with TRBD2 matching 8 bases. The V gene end was trimmed by 5 bases and the J gene end by 1 base; junction bases not matched to a gene: 3. Germline values: CDR1 SGHTA, CDR2 FQGNSA. The length of the CDR3 is 15 residues. The CDR3 spells CASSPGLVNTGELFF. The CDR3 DNA reads TGTGCCAGCAGCCCGGGACTAGTGAACACCGGGGAGCTGTTTTTT.

The chain couples TRBV18 to TRBJ2-5, with 10 nucleotides matching TRBD1. Looked up from germline, CDR1 is KGHSH and CDR2 is LQKENI. The V gene end was trimmed by 8 bases and the J gene end by 4 bases; junction bases not matched to a gene: 7. This CDR3 is built from 14 residues. The CDR3 DNA reads as TGTGCCAGCACCCGGGACAGGGGAGGAGAGACCCAGTACTTC. This sequence encodes CASTRDRGGETQYF.

This clone was detected once. The V and J genes are TRBV29-1 and TRBJ2-7; a possible D gene is TRBD1 (6 bases). Trimming stripped 1 base from V and 7 bases from J, with 14 bases between. Per germline, CDR1 SQVTM and CDR2 ANQGSEA. The CDR3 contains 13 residues. CDR3 residues: CSVEGAGAEEQYF. CDR3 nucleotide sequence: TGCAGCGTTGAAGGGGCAGGGGCCGAGGAGCAGTACTTC.

The chain recombines TRBV28 with TRBJ1-5; no clear D. With 5 bases removed from V and 2 bases from J, the gap between germline ends came to 7 bases. This CDR3 is 13 amino acids long. CDR1 and CDR2 from the germline V gene are MDHEN and SYDVKM. CDR3 protein: CASSGVRNQPQHF. The CDR3 coding sequence is TGTGCCAGCAGTGGAGTTCGCAATCAGCCCCAGCATTTT.

The J gene is TRBJ1-5, the V gene TRBV6-7, with 8 bases lining up with TRBD1. TRBV6-7 is identified as an open reading frame with a role that is uncertain. Trimming took 9 bases from V and 2 from J; bases not matched to a gene: 18. The CDR3 runs 18 residues. Here the CDR3 reads CARPLERTGRGGNQPQHF. Here the CDR3 DNA reads TGTGCCAGACCCCTTGAGAGGACAGGGAGAGGAGGCAATCAGCCCCAGCATTTT.

J is TRBJ2-1 and V is TRBV18; 7 bases line up with TRBD1. The CDR3 runs 15 residues. V was pared by 0 bases and J by 4 bases, with 3 bases of the junction left unmatched. From germline, CDR1 is KGHSH and CDR2 LQKENI. Here the CDR3 reads CASSPPRTGYNEQFF. The CDR3 DNA reads as TGTGCCAGCTCACCACCCCGGACAGGTTACAATGAGCAGTTCTTC.

The V call is TRBV5-6, the J call TRBJ2-7; D remains ambiguous. This CDR3 is 12 amino acids long. Trimming removed 0 bases from V and 3 bases from J, with 4 bases in between. Germline V gene data show CDR1 as SGHDT and CDR2 as YYEEEE. The CDR3 is CASSLVGYEQYF. The CDR3 DNA is TGTGCCAGCAGCTTGGTCGGCTACGAGCAGTACTTC.

This clone was counted only a few times. The rearrangement joins TRBV29-1 to TRBJ1-2; TRBD1 is a possible D gene (6 bases). Germline CDR1 and CDR2: SQVTM and ANQGSEA. The V and J ends lost 5 bases and 3 bases respectively, with 16 bases between them. This CDR3 contains 14 residues. The CDR3 reads CSVLTWAGDYGYTF. The CDR3 region has the DNA TGCAGCGTTTTGACGTGGGCAGGGGACTATGGCTACACCTTC.

As DNA, the CDR3 is TGTGCCAGCAGCTTAGACGGGACTAGCGGATACGAGCAGTACTTC. Translation gives CASSLDGTSGYEQYF. V gene TRBV13 combines with J gene TRBJ2-7, with 11 bases that match TRBD2. V gave up 1 base and J gave up 4 bases; unmatched junction bases: 3. The CDR3 covers 15 residues. The germline CDR1 and CDR2 sequences are PRHDT and FYEKMQ (reference sequence).

This clone came up once. The sample holds other DNA sequences that translate to the same CDR3. The V call is TRBV15, the J call TRBJ2-3, with D unclear. Per the germline V gene, CDR1 is LNHNV and CDR2 is YYDKDF (reference sequence). The V and J ends lost 3 bases and 2 bases respectively, with 3 bases between them. CDR3 length: 12 residues. CDR3 DNA: TGTGCCACCAGCAGGGCCACAGATACGCAGTATTTT. This codes for CATSRATDTQYF.

The chain couples TRBV4-3 to TRBJ2-1, with D unresolved. V dropped 0 bases and J dropped 1 base, with 10 bases sitting between them. Germline V CDR1 and CDR2: LGHNA, YSLEER. The CDR3 is 16 residues long. The CDR3 reads CASSQDWSVSYNEQFF. In DNA, the CDR3 is TGCGCCAGCAGCCAAGATTGGAGCGTTTCCTACAATGAGCAGTTCTTC.

The gene calls are TRBV7-2 and TRBJ2-7, with 10 positions matching TRBD2. Germline V gene data show CDR1 as SGHTA and CDR2 as FQGNSA. This CDR3 is built from 18 residues. With 5 bases clipped from V and 2 bases from J, the junction kept 15 bases outside the gene matches. In DNA form, the CDR3 reads TGTGCCAGCAGCCTAATTGCCGGGACTAGCGCCGGGGCCTACGAGCAGTACTTC. Its protein is CASSLIAGTSAGAYEQYF.

This clone showed up just once. The rearrangement uses TRBV7-6 and TRBJ2-3; TRBD1 aligns across 7 bases. V dropped 6 bases and J dropped 4; count of bases not matched to a gene: 4. CDR3 length: 13 amino acids. Per germline, CDR1 SGHVS and CDR2 FNYEAQ. The CDR3: CASRLTGSDTQYF. The CDR3 DNA sequence: TGTGCCAGCAGGTTGACAGGGTCAGATACGCAGTATTTT.

The chain uses TRBV5-1 and TRBJ2-6; 7 bases are shared with TRBD1. Germline CDR1 and CDR2: SGHRS and YFSETQ. The CDR3 loop spans 16 amino acids. The junction had 6 bases not matched to a gene; V was cut back by 4 bases and J by 2 bases. CDR3 amino acids: CASSIDRATGANVLTF. DNA of the CDR3: TGCGCCAGCAGCATTGACAGGGCAACTGGGGCCAACGTCCTGACTTTC.

The chain links TRBV5-6 to TRBJ1-3, with D possibly TRBD1 on 5 matching bases. The CDR3 contains 15 residues. V lost 4 bases to trimming and J lost 0 bases, with 11 bases between them. The germline CDR1 and CDR2 sequences are SGHDT and YYEEEE. CDR3 DNA: TGTGCCAGCAGCCAGGCGGGACTCTCTGGAAACACCATATATTTT. Its translation is CASSQAGLSGNTIYF.

The genes are TRBV6-5 and TRBJ2-7, with 11 nucleotides matching TRBD1. V was clipped by 6 bases and J by 4 bases; unmatched bases: 8. Germline-derived CDR1 and CDR2 are MNHEY and SVGAGI. CDR3 length: 15 amino acids. The CDR3 is CASSTDRGRGYEQYF. The CDR3 bases are TGTGCCAGCAGCACGGACAGGGGGCGCGGGTACGAGCAGTACTTC.

This clone was counted between two and nine times. The rearrangement uses TRBV5-1 and TRBJ2-5; 9 nucleotides match TRBD1. Looked up from germline, CDR1 is SGHRS and CDR2 is YFSETQ. V trimming: 7 bases; J trimming: 4 bases; junction bases outside the gene matches: 14. The CDR3 loop spans 16 amino acids. The chain's CDR3 is CASATGGGPSGETQYF. Written as DNA, the CDR3 is TGCGCCAGCGCGACAGGGGGAGGACCCTCGGGAGAGACCCAGTACTTC.

The chain links TRBV7-2 to TRBJ2-3; D might be TRBD2 (6 bases). Germline CDR1 and CDR2: SGHTA and FQGNSA. The V end was cut by 5 bases, the J end by 0 bases, with 21 bases between. This CDR3 spans 18 amino acids. CDR3 coding DNA: TGTGCCAGCAGCCCATCCAGGGACTCCTACTCTAGCACAGATACGCAGTATTTT. This translates into CASSPSRDSYSSTDTQYF.

The chain is built from TRBV10-2 and TRBJ2-3, with TRBD2 matching over 11 bases. The length of the CDR3 is 15 residues. Germline CDR1 reads WSHSY; CDR2 reads SAAADI. J lost 4 bases, V lost 7 bases, and 7 bases had no gene match. The CDR3 DNA is TGCGCCAGCAACCAGGCTAGCGGGAGGTCAGATACGCAGTATTTT. This encodes CASNQASGRSDTQYF.

The chain couples TRBV27 to TRBJ1-3; D might be TRBD1 (6 bases). The V end was cut by 6 bases, the J end by 0 bases, with 21 bases between. CDR3 length equals 18 residues. In germline, CDR1 is MNHEY, CDR2 SMNVEV (reference sequence). CDR3 protein: CASSPDSLSLSSGNTIYF. CDR3 nucleotide sequence: TGTGCCAGCAGCCCGGACAGCCTGAGTTTAAGCTCTGGAAACACCATATATTTT.

This sequence joins TRBV7-6 and TRBJ2-7; tentatively, D is TRBD2 (5 bases). Germline CDR1 and CDR2: SGHVS and FNYEAQ. Trimming pared 2 bases from V and 0 bases from J, leaving 11 bases between. This CDR3 region has 15 residues. The CDR3 region is CASSLSLDSSYEQYF. CDR3 in DNA: TGTGCCAGCAGCTTATCCTTGGACTCCTCCTACGAGCAGTACTTC.

J is TRBJ2-1 and V is TRBV18; D remains unclear. The CDR3 is made up of 14 amino acids. Trimming took off 3 bases at V and 4 bases at J, with 10 bases between the two ends. Germline CDR1 reads KGHSH; CDR2 reads LQKENI. In DNA, the CDR3 is TGTGCCAGCTCACCCTTAGACTCTTACAATGAGCAGTTCTTC. This gives the protein CASSPLDSYNEQFF.

J is TRBJ2-1 and V is TRBV5-1; 9 nucleotides line up with TRBD1. Trimming took 4 bases from V and 5 from J; bases not matched to a gene: 7. CDR1 and CDR2 (germline): SGHRS, YFSETQ. The CDR3 spans 15 residues. The CDR3 loop is CASSKTGQGDNEQFF. The CDR3 nucleotides read TGCGCCAGCAGCAAAACGGGACAGGGAGACAATGAGCAGTTCTTC.

The chain combines TRBV7-6 with TRBJ2-7; weak D call: TRBD1 (6 bases). Per germline, CDR1 SGHVS and CDR2 FNYEAQ. Trimming took off 7 bases at V and 6 bases at J, with 19 bases between the two ends. The CDR3 loop spans 14 amino acids. CDR3 amino acids: CASNQGPQASEQYF. The DNA of the CDR3 is TGTGCCAGCAACCAGGGGCCTCAAGCCTCCGAGCAGTACTTC.